The rows below give T cell receptor beta chains drawn from one sample of a study of blood T cell repertoires in COVID-19. Sequenced by immunoSEQ multiplex PCR; TCRdb stores in-frame clones only, minus some. Seen here are about 61,000 clones, around 77% observed once, and the top ten hold less than 25%. Sequencing was performed on peripheral blood. Every receptor here comes from a man at least 80 years old with active or convalescent COVID-19. Both conserved end residues are part of each CDR3. Each record gives: V gene, CDR3 protein.

v_call: TRBV28; cdr3_aa: CASRRTSGRRENNEQFF
v_call: TRBV4-1; cdr3_aa: CASSPGTGGISYGYTF
v_call: TRBV30; cdr3_aa: CAWDILAGVSDTQYF
v_call: TRBV7-2; cdr3_aa: CASSPLYEQYF
v_call: TRBV19; cdr3_aa: CASNIDREKLFF
v_call: TRBV7-2; cdr3_aa: CASSLGTGLGSPLHF
v_call: TRBV7-3; cdr3_aa: CASSFGGTDTQYF
v_call: TRBV7-9; cdr3_aa: CASSLYSGANYEQYF
v_call: TRBV3-1/TRBV3-2; cdr3_aa: CASSQGRDRETDTQYF
v_call: TRBV14; cdr3_aa: CASSQGMSARGGYTF
v_call: TRBV19; cdr3_aa: CASSIAAGAIYNQPQHF
v_call: TRBV28; cdr3_aa: CASSNYRGGYGYTF
v_call: TRBV7-2; cdr3_aa: CASSLAGLYEQYF
v_call: TRBV6-1; cdr3_aa: CASSGVRRGGTRTNEKLFF
v_call: TRBV7-2; cdr3_aa: CASSLAQEGATFF
v_call: TRBV9; cdr3_aa: CASSPFQREYTGELFF
v_call: TRBV23-1; cdr3_aa: CASSHRDSYEQYF
v_call: TRBV18; cdr3_aa: CASSPPGQEQSGEQYF
v_call: TRBV7-2; cdr3_aa: CASSLVQGDTQYF
v_call: TRBV5-6; cdr3_aa: CASIAYGTALYGYTF
v_call: TRBV12-3/TRBV12-4; cdr3_aa: CASSWTGDRGYTF
v_call: TRBV7-8; cdr3_aa: CASSQGGANQPQHF
v_call: TRBV4-1; cdr3_aa: CASSQDRQGINYGYTF
v_call: TRBV28; cdr3_aa: CASSLGTGRVGYTF
v_call: TRBV6-5; cdr3_aa: CASSYRGAGTGELFF
v_call: TRBV5-4; cdr3_aa: CASSIDTFGEKLFF
v_call: TRBV3-1/TRBV3-2; cdr3_aa: CASSQGLAGYQETQYF
v_call: TRBV29-1; cdr3_aa: CSVTTGKNIQYF
v_call: TRBV4-2; cdr3_aa: CASSQYYHTDEQYF
v_call: TRBV4-1; cdr3_aa: CASSQGAGLPYEQYF
v_call: TRBV10-2; cdr3_aa: CASTRTIDEQFF
v_call: TRBV3-1/TRBV3-2; cdr3_aa: CASSRTGNSFSYEQYF
v_call: TRBV7-9; cdr3_aa: CASSPRQGAVYGYTF
v_call: TRBV2; cdr3_aa: CASSPQGSGNQPQHF
v_call: TRBV5-4; cdr3_aa: CASSWTSGKETQYF
v_call: TRBV7-9; cdr3_aa: CASSLAAGETTEAFF
v_call: TRBV5-4; cdr3_aa: CASSSKLTSGGELFF
v_call: TRBV19; cdr3_aa: CASSGQGGGEQYF